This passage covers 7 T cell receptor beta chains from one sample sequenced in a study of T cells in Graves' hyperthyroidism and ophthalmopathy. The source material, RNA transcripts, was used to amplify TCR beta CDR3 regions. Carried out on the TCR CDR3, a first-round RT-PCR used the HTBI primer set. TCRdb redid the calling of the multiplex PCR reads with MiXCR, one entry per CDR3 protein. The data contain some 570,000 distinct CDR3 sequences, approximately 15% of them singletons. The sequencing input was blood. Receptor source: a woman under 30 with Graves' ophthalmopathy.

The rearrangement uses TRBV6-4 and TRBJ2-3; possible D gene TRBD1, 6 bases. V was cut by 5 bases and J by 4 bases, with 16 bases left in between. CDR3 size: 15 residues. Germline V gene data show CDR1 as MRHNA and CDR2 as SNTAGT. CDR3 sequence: CASSSTGHESDTQYF. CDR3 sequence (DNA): TGTGCCAGCAGTTCTACAGGGCATGAGTCAGATACGCAGTATTTT.

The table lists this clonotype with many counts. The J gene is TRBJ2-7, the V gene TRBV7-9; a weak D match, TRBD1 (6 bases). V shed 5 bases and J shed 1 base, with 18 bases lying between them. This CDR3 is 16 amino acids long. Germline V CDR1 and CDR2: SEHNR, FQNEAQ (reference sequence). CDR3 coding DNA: TGTGCCAGCAGCCCATACGCCAGGGGCGAATCCTACGAGCAGTACTTC. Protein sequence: CASSPYARGESYEQYF.

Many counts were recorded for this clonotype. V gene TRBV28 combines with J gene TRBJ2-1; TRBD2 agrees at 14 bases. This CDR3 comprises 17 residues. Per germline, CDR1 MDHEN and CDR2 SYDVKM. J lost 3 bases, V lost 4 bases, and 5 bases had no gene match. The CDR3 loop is CASSSGTSGRGYNEQFF. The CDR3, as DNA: TGTGCCAGCAGTTCCGGGACTAGCGGGAGAGGCTACAATGAGCAGTTCTTC.

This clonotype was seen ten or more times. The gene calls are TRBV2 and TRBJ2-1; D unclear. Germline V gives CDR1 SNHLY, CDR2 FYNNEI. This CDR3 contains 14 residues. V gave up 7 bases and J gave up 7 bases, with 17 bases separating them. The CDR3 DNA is TGTGCCAGCACCTCCACGCGCGGCCCAAATGAGCAGTTCTTC. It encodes CASTSTRGPNEQFF.

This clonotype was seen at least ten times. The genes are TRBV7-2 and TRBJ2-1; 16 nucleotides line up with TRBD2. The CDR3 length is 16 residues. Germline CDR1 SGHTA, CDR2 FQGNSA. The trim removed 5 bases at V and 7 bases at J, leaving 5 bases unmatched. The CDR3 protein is CASSNPGLAGGNEQFF. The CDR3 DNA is TGTGCCAGCAGCAATCCGGGACTAGCGGGAGGGAATGAGCAGTTCTTC.

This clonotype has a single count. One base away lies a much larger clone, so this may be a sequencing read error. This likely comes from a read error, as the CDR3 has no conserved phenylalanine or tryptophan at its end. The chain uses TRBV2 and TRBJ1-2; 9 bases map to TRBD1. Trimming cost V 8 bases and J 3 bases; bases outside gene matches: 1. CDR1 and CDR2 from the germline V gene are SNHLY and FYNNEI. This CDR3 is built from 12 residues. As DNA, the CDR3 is TGTGCCAGCTGGGACAGGGACTATGGCTACACCCTC. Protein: CASWDRDYGYTL.

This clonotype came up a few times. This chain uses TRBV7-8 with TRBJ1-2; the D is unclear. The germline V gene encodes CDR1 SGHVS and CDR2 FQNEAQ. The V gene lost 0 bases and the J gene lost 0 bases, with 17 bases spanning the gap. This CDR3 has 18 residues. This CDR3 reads CASSLAHGSYLANYGYTF. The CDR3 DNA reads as TGTGCCAGCAGCTTAGCGCACGGCAGCTACCTAGCTAACTATGGCTACACCTTC. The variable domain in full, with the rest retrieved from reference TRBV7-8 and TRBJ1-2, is GAGVSQSPRYKVAKRGQDVALRCDPISGHVSLFWYQQALGQGPEFLTYFQNEAQLDKSGLPSDRFFAERPEGSVSTLKIQRTQQEDSAVYLCASSLAHGSYLANYGYTFGSGTRLTVV.